These 2 T cell receptor beta chains were all obtained from the same sample, sequenced in a study of blood T cell repertoires in COVID-19. Repertoires were generated with immunoSEQ multiplex PCR, while TCRdb's copy carries only in-frame clones and drops some. The sample includes a few hundred thousand clones, approximately 83% seen only once; the top ten take less than 2.5%. Sequencing input: PBMCs or T cells enriched from blood (not recorded which). These receptors all stem from a man in his thirties or forties who had recovered from COVID-19.

The chain employs TRBV6-2 or TRBV6-3 and TRBJ2-7; 8 positions agree with TRBD1. Germline lookup yields CDR1 MNHEY and CDR2 SVGEGT. The ends lost 4 bases at V and 4 bases at J; junction bases unmatched: 9. The CDR3 spans 15 residues. The CDR3 coding sequence is TGTGCCAGCAGTTTGGAGGGCAGGGGGCTATACGAGCAGTACTTC. It is translated as CASSLEGRGLYEQYF.

The CDR3 nucleotides read TGTGCCAGCAGTGACAGGGGAACTGGAAACACCATATATTTT. As protein: CASSDRGTGNTIYF. V gene TRBV6-4 combines with J gene TRBJ1-3; D perhaps matches TRBD1 (5 bases). The CDR3 has 14 residues. The ends were cut back, 2 bases at V and 2 bases at J, with 7 bases in the middle. In germline, CDR1 is MRHNA, CDR2 SNTAGT.